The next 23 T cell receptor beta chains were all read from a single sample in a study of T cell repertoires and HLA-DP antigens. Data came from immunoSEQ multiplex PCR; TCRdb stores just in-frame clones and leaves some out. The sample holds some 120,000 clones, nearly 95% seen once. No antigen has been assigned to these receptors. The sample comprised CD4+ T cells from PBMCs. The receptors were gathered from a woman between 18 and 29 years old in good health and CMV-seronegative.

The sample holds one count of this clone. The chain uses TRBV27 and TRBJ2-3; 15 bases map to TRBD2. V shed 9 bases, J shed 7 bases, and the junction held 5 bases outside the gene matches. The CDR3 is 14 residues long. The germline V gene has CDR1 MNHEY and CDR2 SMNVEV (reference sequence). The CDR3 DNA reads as TGTGCCAGTAGGGGACTAGCGGGAGGATATACGCAGTATTTT. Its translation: CASRGLAGGYTQYF.

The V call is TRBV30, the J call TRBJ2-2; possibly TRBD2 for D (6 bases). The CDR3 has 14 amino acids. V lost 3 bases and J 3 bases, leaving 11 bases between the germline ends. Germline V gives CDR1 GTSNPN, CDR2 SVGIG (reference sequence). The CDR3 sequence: CAWRGDLYTGELFF. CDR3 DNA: TGTGCCTGGAGAGGGGACTTGTACACCGGGGAGCTGTTTTTT.

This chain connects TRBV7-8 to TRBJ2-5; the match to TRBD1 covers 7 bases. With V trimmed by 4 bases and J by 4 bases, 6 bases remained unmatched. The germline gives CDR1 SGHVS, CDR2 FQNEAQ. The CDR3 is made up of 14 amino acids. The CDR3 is CASSYRTGAETQYF. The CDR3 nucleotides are TGTGCCAGCAGCTACCGAACAGGGGCAGAGACCCAGTACTTC.

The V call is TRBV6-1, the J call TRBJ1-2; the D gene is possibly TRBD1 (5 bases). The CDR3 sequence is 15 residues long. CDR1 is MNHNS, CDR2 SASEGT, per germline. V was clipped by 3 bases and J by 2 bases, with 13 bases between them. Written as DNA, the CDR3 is TGTGCCAGCAGTGACAGGGCCCCGATCAACTATGGCTACACCTTC. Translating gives CASSDRAPINYGYTF.

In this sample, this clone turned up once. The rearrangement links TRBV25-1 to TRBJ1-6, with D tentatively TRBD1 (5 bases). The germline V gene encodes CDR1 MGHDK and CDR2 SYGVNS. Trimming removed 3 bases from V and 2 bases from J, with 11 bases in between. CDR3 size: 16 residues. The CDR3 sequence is CASSDSSGTYNSPLHF. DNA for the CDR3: TGTGCCAGCAGTGACTCCTCAGGGACCTATAATTCACCCCTCCACTTT.

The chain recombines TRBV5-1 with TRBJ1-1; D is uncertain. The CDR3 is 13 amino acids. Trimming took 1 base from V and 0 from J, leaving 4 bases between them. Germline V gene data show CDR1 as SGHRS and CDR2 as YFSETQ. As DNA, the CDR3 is TGCGCCAGCAGCTTGTTCCTGAACACTGAAGCTTTCTTT. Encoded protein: CASSLFLNTEAFF.

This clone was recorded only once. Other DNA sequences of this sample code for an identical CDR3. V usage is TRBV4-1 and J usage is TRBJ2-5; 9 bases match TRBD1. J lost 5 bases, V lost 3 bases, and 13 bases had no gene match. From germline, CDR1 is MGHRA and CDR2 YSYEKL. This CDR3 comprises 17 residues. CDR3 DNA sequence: TGCGCCAGCAGCCAGGGGCCGGGACAGGGTGGGTTGGAGACCCAGTACTTC. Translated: CASSQGPGQGGLETQYF.

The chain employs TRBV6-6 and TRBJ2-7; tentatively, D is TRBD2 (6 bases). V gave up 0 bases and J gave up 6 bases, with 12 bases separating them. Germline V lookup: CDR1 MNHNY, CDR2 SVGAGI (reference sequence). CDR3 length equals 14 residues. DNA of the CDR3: TGTGCCAGCAGTTACTCGAGTCTGGGGGGCGAGCAGTACGTC. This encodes CASSYSSLGGEQYV.

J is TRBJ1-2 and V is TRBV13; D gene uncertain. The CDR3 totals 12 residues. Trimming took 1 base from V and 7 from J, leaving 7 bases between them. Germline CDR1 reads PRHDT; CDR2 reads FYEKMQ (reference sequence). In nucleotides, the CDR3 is TGTGCCAGCAGCTTAGATCCGGGTGGCTACACCTTC. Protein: CASSLDPGGYTF.

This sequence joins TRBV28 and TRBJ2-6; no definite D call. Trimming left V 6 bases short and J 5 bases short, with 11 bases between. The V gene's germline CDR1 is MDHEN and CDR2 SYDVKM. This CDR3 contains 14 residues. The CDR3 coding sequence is TGTGCCAGCAGCACTCAGCCAAGGGCCAACGTCCTGACTTTC. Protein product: CASSTQPRANVLTF.

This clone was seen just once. CDR3 coding DNA: TGCGCCAGCAGCTTGCGTCCTAGCGGGAGCACAGATACGCAGTATTTT. It yields the protein CASSLRPSGSTDTQYF. The chain links TRBV5-1 to TRBJ2-3; TRBD2 matches at 8 bases. V was pared by 1 base and J by 0 bases, with 4 bases of the junction left unmatched. The CDR3 consists of 16 residues. Germline V gives CDR1 SGHRS, CDR2 YFSETQ.

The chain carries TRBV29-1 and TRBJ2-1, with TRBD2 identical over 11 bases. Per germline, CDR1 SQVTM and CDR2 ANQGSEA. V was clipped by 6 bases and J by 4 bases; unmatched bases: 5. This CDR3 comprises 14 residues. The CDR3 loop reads CSVVTSGSYNEQFF. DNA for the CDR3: TGCAGCGTAGTCACTAGCGGGAGTTACAATGAGCAGTTCTTC.

The CDR3 loop reads CASTRQPYEQYF. CDR3 sequence (DNA): TGTGCCAGCACTCGACAGCCCTACGAGCAGTACTTC. V gene TRBV28 combines with J gene TRBJ2-7; TRBD1 is a possible D gene (5 bases). The CDR3 is 12 residues long. With 7 bases removed from V and 2 bases from J, the gap between germline ends came to 9 bases. Germline V lookup: CDR1 MDHEN, CDR2 SYDVKM.

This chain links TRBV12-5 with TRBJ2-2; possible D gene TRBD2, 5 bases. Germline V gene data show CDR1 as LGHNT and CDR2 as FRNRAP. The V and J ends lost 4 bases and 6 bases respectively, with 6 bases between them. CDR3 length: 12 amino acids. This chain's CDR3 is CASGSGSGELFF. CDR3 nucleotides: TGTGCTAGTGGTTCGGGGTCCGGGGAGCTGTTTTTT.

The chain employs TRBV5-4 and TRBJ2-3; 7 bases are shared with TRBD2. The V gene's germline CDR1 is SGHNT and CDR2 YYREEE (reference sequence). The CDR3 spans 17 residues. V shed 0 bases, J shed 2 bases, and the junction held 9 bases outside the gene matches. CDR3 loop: CASSLASLAATTDTQYF. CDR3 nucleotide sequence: TGTGCCAGCAGCTTGGCCAGTCTAGCGGCGACCACAGATACGCAGTATTTT.

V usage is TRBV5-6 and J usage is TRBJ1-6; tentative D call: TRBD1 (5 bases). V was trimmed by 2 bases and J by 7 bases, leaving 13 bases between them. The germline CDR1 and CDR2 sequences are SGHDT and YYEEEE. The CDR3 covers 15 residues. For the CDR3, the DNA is TGTGCCAGCAGCTTCACGGGACTTATGAATTCACCCCTCCACTTT. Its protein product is CASSFTGLMNSPLHF.

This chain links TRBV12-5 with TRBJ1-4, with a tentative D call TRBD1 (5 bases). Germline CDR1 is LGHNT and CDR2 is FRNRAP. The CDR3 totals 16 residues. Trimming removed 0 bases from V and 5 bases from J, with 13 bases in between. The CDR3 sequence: CASGLVLRGKNEKLFF. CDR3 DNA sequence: TGTGCTAGTGGTTTGGTATTAAGGGGAAAGAATGAAAAACTGTTTTTT.

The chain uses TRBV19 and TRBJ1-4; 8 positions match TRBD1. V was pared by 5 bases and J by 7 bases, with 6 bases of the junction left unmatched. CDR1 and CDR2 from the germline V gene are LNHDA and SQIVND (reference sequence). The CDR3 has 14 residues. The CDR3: CASSSDRGTEKLFF. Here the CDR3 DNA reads TGTGCCAGTAGTTCCGACAGGGGCACTGAAAAACTGTTTTTT.

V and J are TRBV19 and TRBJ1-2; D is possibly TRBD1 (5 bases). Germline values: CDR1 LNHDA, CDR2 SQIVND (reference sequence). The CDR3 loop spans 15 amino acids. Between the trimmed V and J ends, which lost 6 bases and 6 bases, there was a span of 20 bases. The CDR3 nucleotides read TGTGCCAGTAGCATTACGACAGCCCCCAACCATGGCTACACCTTC. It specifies CASSITTAPNHGYTF.

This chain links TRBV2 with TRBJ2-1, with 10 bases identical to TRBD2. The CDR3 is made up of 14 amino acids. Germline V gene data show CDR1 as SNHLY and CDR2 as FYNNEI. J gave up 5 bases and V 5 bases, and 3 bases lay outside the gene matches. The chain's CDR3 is CASSRLAGNNEQFF. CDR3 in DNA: TGTGCCAGCAGTAGACTAGCGGGCAACAATGAGCAGTTCTTC.

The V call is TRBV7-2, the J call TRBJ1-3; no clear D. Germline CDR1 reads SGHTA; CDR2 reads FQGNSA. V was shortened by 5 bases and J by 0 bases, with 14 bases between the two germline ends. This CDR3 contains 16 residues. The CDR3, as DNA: TGTGCCAGCAGCGACCGGGTCTACCTCTCTGGAAACACCATATATTTT. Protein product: CASSDRVYLSGNTIYF.

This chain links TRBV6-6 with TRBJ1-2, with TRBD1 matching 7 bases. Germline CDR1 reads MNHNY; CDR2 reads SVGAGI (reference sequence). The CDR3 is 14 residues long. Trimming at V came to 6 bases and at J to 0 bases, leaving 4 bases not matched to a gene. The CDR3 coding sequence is TGTGCCAGCAGCCCCGGGACAGCTAACTATGGCTACACCTTC. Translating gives CASSPGTANYGYTF.

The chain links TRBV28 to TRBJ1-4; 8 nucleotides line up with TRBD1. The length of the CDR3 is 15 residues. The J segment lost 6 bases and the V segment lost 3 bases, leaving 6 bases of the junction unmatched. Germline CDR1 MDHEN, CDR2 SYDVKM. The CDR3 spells CASSLTGAGDEKLFF. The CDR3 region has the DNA TGTGCCAGCAGTTTGACAGGGGCGGGGGATGAAAAACTGTTTTTT.